A selection of T cell receptor beta chains follows, all from one sample in a study of blood T cell repertoires in COVID-19. Clones were sequenced by immunoSEQ multiplex PCR, and TCRdb holds only the in-frame ones, with some missing. The top ten clones hold about a tenth of a sample with over 50,000 clones, 85% of them seen once. The sample taken for sequencing was peripheral blood. The receptors here all came from a human donor in a cohort sampled during active COVID-19. Both conserved end residues are part of each CDR3. Fields, in order: CDR3 protein, CDR3 DNA, D gene, V gene, clone size, J gene. D genes are given only for firm matches. Expanded clones are given a class, and other clones once, few, many or no size at all.

CDR3aa: CASLKRRNTEAFF
CDR3nt: TGTGCCAGTTTAAAGAGGCGCAACACTGAAGCTTTCTTT
d_gene: -
v_gene: TRBV19
abundance: -
j_gene: TRBJ1-1

CDR3aa: CASSLVARQSYNEQFF
CDR3nt: TGTGCCAGCAGCTTGGTGGCCAGGCAGTCCTACAATGAGCAGTTCTTC
d_gene: -
v_gene: TRBV5-6
abundance: -
j_gene: TRBJ2-1

CDR3aa: CASRPMRDIYEQYF
CDR3nt: TGTGCCAGCAGGCCTATGAGGGACATTTACGAGCAGTACTTC
d_gene: -
v_gene: TRBV6-5
abundance: -
j_gene: TRBJ2-7

CDR3aa: CASSQTSGRYEQYF
CDR3nt: TGCGCCAGCAGCCAGACTAGCGGGAGGTACGAGCAGTACTTC
d_gene: TRBD2
v_gene: TRBV4-1
abundance: -
j_gene: TRBJ2-7

CDR3aa: CATAGTSGTYEQYF
CDR3nt: TGTGCCACCGCCGGGACTAGCGGGACCTACGAGCAGTACTTC
d_gene: TRBD2
v_gene: TRBV6-5
abundance: -
j_gene: TRBJ2-7

CDR3aa: CASSKKGQRSTDTQYF
CDR3nt: TGTGCCAGCAGCAAAAAAGGACAGAGGAGCACAGATACGCAGTATTTT
d_gene: -
v_gene: TRBV21-1
abundance: -
j_gene: TRBJ2-3

CDR3aa: CASSFQGLLANSPLHF
CDR3nt: TGTGCCAGCAGCTTCCAGGGTCTTTTGGCCAATTCACCCCTCCACTTT
d_gene: -
v_gene: TRBV7-9
abundance: -
j_gene: TRBJ1-6

CDR3aa: CASSEGTIGEQYF
CDR3nt: TGTGCCAGCAGCGAGGGGACTATCGGGGAGCAGTACTTC
d_gene: TRBD2
v_gene: TRBV2
abundance: -
j_gene: TRBJ2-7

CDR3aa: CASSSGQGVGHNQPQHF
CDR3nt: TGTGCCAGCAGCTCAGGACAGGGAGTAGGGCACAATCAGCCCCAGCATTTT
d_gene: TRBD1
v_gene: TRBV6-2/TRBV6-3
abundance: -
j_gene: TRBJ1-5

CDR3aa: CASSRRLAGVDEQYF
CDR3nt: TGTGCCAGCTCACGCCGACTAGCGGGAGTCGACGAGCAGTACTTC
d_gene: TRBD2
v_gene: TRBV18
abundance: -
j_gene: TRBJ2-7

CDR3aa: CASSLEAESANEQFF
CDR3nt: TGTGCCAGCAGCTTAGAGGCGGAGTCGGCAAATGAGCAGTTCTTC
d_gene: -
v_gene: TRBV7-2
abundance: -
j_gene: TRBJ2-1

CDR3aa: CASSEARETQYF
CDR3nt: TGTGCCAGCAGTGAAGCGCGAGAGACCCAGTACTTC
d_gene: -
v_gene: TRBV2
abundance: few
j_gene: TRBJ2-5